Listed here are 20 T cell receptor beta chains from one sample, sequenced in a study of CD8 T cells in Susac syndrome (dated by TCRdb to the late 2010s). Receptor libraries were prepared by the immunoSEQ multiplex PCR assay. RNA was extracted using the RNeasy kit, and roughly 0.5 to 1 microgram was reverse transcribed with random hexamers. TCRdb trimmed public reads at Q25 via fastp, called clones via MiXCR and kept in-frame beta chains. Each entry merges the rows of one CDR3 protein and shows their most common DNA and genes. In all, the sample holds some 170,000 distinct CDR3 sequences, and approximately 95% of those were seen once. Of the sample, 0.085% to 0.095% is held by the ten largest clones. The material sequenced was CD4+ T cells from PBMCs. The receptors were sampled from a human donor with multiple sclerosis.

The chain joins TRBV7-9 to TRBJ2-7, with D uncertain. This CDR3 is 14 amino acids long. V lost 1 base and J lost 1, with 8 bases in between. From germline, CDR1 is SEHNR and CDR2 FQNEAQ (reference sequence). The CDR3 DNA reads as TGTGCCAGCAGCTTAGGTCAAGAATCCTACGAGCAGTACTTC. Its protein product is CASSLGQESYEQYF.

J is TRBJ2-1 and V is TRBV5-1; 9 nucleotides match TRBD1. The CDR3 extends over 15 amino acids. Germline V gives CDR1 SGHRS, CDR2 YFSETQ. V was pared by 2 bases and J by 4 bases, with 4 bases of the junction left unmatched. The CDR3 coding sequence is TGCGCCAGCAGCTTTTCGGGACAGGGATACAATGAGCAGTTCTTC. As protein: CASSFSGQGYNEQFF.

The chain has TRBV12-3 or TRBV12-4 and TRBJ2-3, with 7 bases fitting TRBD2. V trimming: 10 bases; J trimming: 2 bases; junction bases outside the gene matches: 6. The CDR3 has 13 amino acids. The CDR3 bases are TGTGCCATCAACCGACTAGCCACAGATACGCAGTATTTT. This codes for CAINRLATDTQYF.

The J gene is TRBJ1-3, the V gene TRBV12-3 or TRBV12-4; TRBD1 matches at 7 bases. The CDR3 covers 17 residues. J was trimmed by 2 bases and V by 4 bases; bases with no gene match: 11. The CDR3 loop is CASSYPGGQQPGNTIYF. The CDR3 DNA sequence: TGTGCCAGCAGTTATCCCGGGGGACAGCAGCCTGGAAACACCATATATTTT.

The chain is built from TRBV20-1 and TRBJ2-7; TRBD2 agrees at 11 bases. This CDR3 is 15 amino acids long. With 5 bases clipped from V and 2 bases from J, the junction kept 8 bases outside the gene matches. The V gene's germline CDR1 is DFQATT and CDR2 SNEGSKA (reference sequence). For the CDR3, the DNA is TGCAGTGCTTGGGAAGGACTAGCGGGCACCTACGAGCAGTACTTC. Translated: CSAWEGLAGTYEQYF.

The chain combines TRBV27 with TRBJ2-1; D perhaps matches TRBD1 (5 bases). V lost 6 bases and J lost 3, with 18 bases in between. CDR1 MNHEY and CDR2 SMNVEV come from the germline V gene (reference sequence). The CDR3 spans 16 residues. DNA for the CDR3: TGTGCCAGCAGCTCCCCGCCAGGGCTTATCTACAATGAGCAGTTCTTC. As protein: CASSSPPGLIYNEQFF.

The gene calls are TRBV24-1 and TRBJ1-1; 7 bases map to TRBD1. V was pared by 4 bases and J by 3 bases, with 4 bases of the junction left unmatched. Looked up from germline, CDR1 is KGHDR and CDR2 is SFDVKD. The CDR3 is 14 residues long. CDR3 nucleotides: TGTGCCACCAGTGACCCTACAGGGGACACTGAAGCTTTCTTT. Translation gives CATSDPTGDTEAFF.

The chain couples TRBV25-1 to TRBJ2-5, with TRBD2 as a possible D gene (5 bases). Trimming took 4 bases from V and 0 from J, leaving 9 bases between them. The germline V gene has CDR1 MGHDK and CDR2 SYGVNS. The CDR3 length is 14 residues. Written as DNA, the CDR3 is TGTGCCAGCAGTGGGAAGCGGTACCAAGAGACCCAGTACTTC. This translates into CASSGKRYQETQYF.

The chain combines TRBV7-2 with TRBJ2-2, with D unresolved. Trimming took off 1 base at V and 4 bases at J, with 4 bases between the two ends. The V gene's germline CDR1 is SGHTA and CDR2 FQGNSA. The CDR3 is made up of 13 amino acids. DNA of the CDR3: TGTGCCAGCAGCTTAGGGATCACCGGGGAGCTGTTTTTT. Its protein is CASSLGITGELFF.

V usage is TRBV7-9 and J usage is TRBJ2-2; maybe TRBD2 (6 bases). Germline V CDR1 and CDR2: SEHNR, FQNEAQ (reference sequence). V dropped 5 bases and J dropped 5 bases, with 15 bases sitting between them. The CDR3 is made up of 15 amino acids. This chain's CDR3 is CASSPRSRGTGELFF. The CDR3 DNA follows: TGTGCCAGCAGCCCCCGGTCCCGGGGGACCGGGGAGCTGTTTTTT.

This clonotype was seen once. This sequence joins TRBV20-1 and TRBJ2-1, with D unresolved. V was shortened by 3 bases and J by 5 bases, with 11 bases between the two germline ends. This CDR3 spans 13 amino acids. The V gene's germline CDR1 is DFQATT and CDR2 SNEGSKA (reference sequence). The CDR3 DNA follows: TGCAGTGCTAGGCCAGGCTCTAACAATGAGCAGTTCTTC. As protein: CSARPGSNNEQFF.

CDR3 protein: CASSNQQGVTTGELFF. The DNA of the CDR3 is TGTGCCAGTAGTAACCAACAGGGGGTGACCACCGGGGAGCTGTTTTTT. The chain employs TRBV19 and TRBJ2-2, with TRBD1 identical over 8 bases. This CDR3 comprises 16 residues. Germline lookup yields CDR1 LNHDA and CDR2 SQIVND (reference sequence). J gave up 4 bases and V 4 bases, and 8 bases lay outside the gene matches.

This chain uses TRBV7-9 with TRBJ1-1; D gene ambiguous. The CDR3 has 12 residues. Deletions cut 2 bases from V and 13 bases from J, with 14 bases between. Germline CDR1 SEHNR, CDR2 FQNEAQ (reference sequence). The CDR3 DNA reads TGTGCCAGCAGCTTAATTGACGACGTGGTTTTCTTT. Translated: CASSLIDDVVFF.

The chain recombines TRBV20-1 with TRBJ1-1; D unresolved. The CDR3 runs to 12 residues. Germline CDR1 and CDR2: DFQATT and SNEGSKA (reference sequence). The germline V and J ends were trimmed by 6 bases and 1 base, with 9 bases remaining between them. The CDR3 protein is CSARTGNTEAFF. In DNA form, the CDR3 reads TGCAGTGCGAGGACCGGGAACACTGAAGCTTTCTTT.

Only one count was recorded for this clonotype. The chain is built from TRBV5-1 and TRBJ2-7; D call uncertain. This CDR3 region has 14 residues. V lost 6 bases and J 7 bases, leaving 20 bases between the germline ends. CDR1 SGHRS and CDR2 YFSETQ come from the germline V gene. The CDR3 sequence is CASTLTDPRREQYF. The CDR3 nucleotides read TGCGCCAGCACCCTGACGGACCCTAGACGGGAGCAGTACTTC.

The CDR3 region has the DNA TGTGCCAGCAACAACGACAGGTACAGGGTTCAGCCCCAGCATTTT. As protein: CASNNDRYRVQPQHF. The rearrangement uses TRBV6-1 and TRBJ1-5; TRBD1 might be the D (6 bases). The CDR3 covers 15 residues. V shed 7 bases and J shed 6 bases, with 19 bases lying between them. Germline CDR1 and CDR2: MNHNS and SASEGT.

The chain carries TRBV28 and TRBJ2-7; D remains ambiguous. Germline-derived CDR1 and CDR2 are MDHEN and SYDVKM. Trimming left V 10 bases short and J 0 bases short, with 10 bases between. This CDR3 region has 12 residues. DNA for the CDR3: TGTGCCACCATAAGAGGCTCCTACGAGCAGTACTTC. It codes for CATIRGSYEQYF. Full variable domain (missing parts from reference TRBV28 and TRBJ2-7): DVKVTQSSRYLVKRTGEKVFLECVQDMDHENMFWYRQDPGLGLRLIYFSYDVKMKEKGDIPEGYSVSREKKERFSLILESASTNQTSMYLCATIRGSYEQYFGPGTRLTVT.

CDR3 loop: CASSPGGVRTEAFF. The CDR3 DNA sequence: TGTGCCAGCAGTCCAGGGGGGGTTCGAACTGAAGCTTTCTTT. The V gene is TRBV28, the J gene TRBJ1-1; 7 bases fit TRBD1. With 5 bases clipped from V and 5 bases from J, the junction kept 8 bases outside the gene matches. The CDR3 runs 14 residues. Germline V CDR1 and CDR2: MDHEN, SYDVKM.

The chain carries TRBV4-2 and TRBJ2-5, with 7 bases that match TRBD2. The CDR3 consists of 16 residues. The germline V gene has CDR1 LGHNA and CDR2 YNFKEQ. V was clipped by 1 base and J by 1 base; unmatched bases: 6. In nucleotides, the CDR3 is TGTGCCAGCAGCCAAGTCCTGGCTAGCGGCCAAGAGACCCAGTACTTC. This codes for CASSQVLASGQETQYF.

The chain uses TRBV19 and TRBJ2-5; no reliable D call. The CDR3 extends over 14 amino acids. V dropped 6 bases and J dropped 7 bases, with 18 bases sitting between them. The germline V gene encodes CDR1 LNHDA and CDR2 SQIVND (reference sequence). The CDR3, as DNA: TGTGCCAGTAGCCCTCCAGGCCCGGGTGGGACCCAGTACTTC. Translated: CASSPPGPGGTQYF.